The 8 T cell receptor beta chains in this list originate from one sample, sequenced in a study of blood T cells in healthy people across ages. Alongside a J-beta primer mix, a sample-barcoded 5' primer served in a second PCR lasting about 7 to 12 cycles. TCRdb re-called the 5' RACE reads through MiXCR, storing one row per CDR3 protein. The sample records around 1.5 million distinct CDR3 sequences, roughly 60% being singletons. The sequencing input was blood. The source of these receptors is a young man in good health.

This chain links TRBV11-2 with TRBJ2-1; 10 nucleotides line up with TRBD2. Per the germline V gene, CDR1 is SGHAT and CDR2 is FQNNGV. This CDR3 is 17 amino acids long. Trimming at V came to 4 bases and at J to 2 bases, leaving 8 bases not matched to a gene. The CDR3 reads CASSSTLAGDTYNEQFF. The CDR3 DNA follows: TGTGCCAGCAGCTCAACGCTAGCGGGGGATACCTACAATGAGCAGTTCTTC.

About this clonotype: Lacking the conserved final phenylalanine or tryptophan, this CDR3 likely reflects a read error. It is unclear where the CDR3 begins or ends on the DNA, so no DNA is shown, and the CDR3 is as TCRdb lists it. This chain uses TRBV25-1 with TRBJ2-5; TRBD1 is the table's D call and was not checked against the DNA. Counting both end residues, the CDR3 totals 14 amino acids. Per germline, CDR1 MGHDK and CDR2 SYGVNS. The CDR3 reads CASSDPGTDYTFGS.

The CDR3 region is CAISEEIEARGYTF. The CDR3 region has the DNA TGTGCCATCAGTGAGGAAATCGAAGCTCGGGGCTACACCTTC. The V and J genes are TRBV10-3 and TRBJ1-2; no reliable D call. The CDR3 runs to 14 residues. V was cut by 2 bases and J by 8 bases, with 15 bases left in between. CDR1 is ENHRY, CDR2 SYGVKD, per germline.

The genes are TRBV20-1 and TRBJ2-1; perhaps D is TRBD1 or TRBD2 (5 bases each). Germline lookup yields CDR1 DFQATT and CDR2 SNEGSKA (reference sequence). V lost 7 bases and J 6 bases, leaving 16 bases between the germline ends. The CDR3 sequence is 13 residues long. The CDR3 sequence is CSVREGPLNEQFF. CDR3 sequence (DNA): TGCAGTGTCCGTGAGGGGCCGCTCAATGAGCAGTTCTTC.

This chain connects TRBV6-9 to TRBJ1-4; D is unresolved. The CDR3 covers 12 residues. Germline lookup yields CDR1 MNHGY and CDR2 SVAAGI. V lost 0 bases, J lost 16 bases, and 12 bases lay in between. The CDR3 DNA reads as TGTGCCAGCAGTTATTCTGGTAATCTACGGTTTTTT. This sequence encodes CASSYSGNLRFF.

J is TRBJ2-2 and V is TRBV9, with D hard to call. Germline V gene sequence: CDR1 SGDLS, CDR2 YYNGEE. The CDR3 has 14 residues. V was shortened by 4 bases and J by 8 bases, with 15 bases between the two germline ends. CDR3 protein: CASSLDLGSGELFF. CDR3 sequence (DNA): TGTGCCAGCAGCCTAGACCTAGGGTCAGGGGAGCTGTTTTTT.

This clonotype was picked up a small number of times. The gene calls are TRBV4-1 and TRBJ2-3, with 11 positions matching TRBD2. With V trimmed by 1 base and J by 6 bases, 6 bases remained unmatched. Germline values: CDR1 MGHRA, CDR2 YSYEKL. This CDR3 contains 16 residues. CDR3 in DNA: TGCGCCAGCAGCCAAGCGACTAGCGGGGTCCGGGATACGCAGTATTTT. Protein product: CASSQATSGVRDTQYF.

This clonotype has only a few counts. The CDR3 DNA sequence: TGTGCCAGCAGTCCCCACACGAACACAGATACGCAGTATTTT. Its protein product is CASSPHTNTDTQYF. This chain uses TRBV6-5 with TRBJ2-3; D unresolved. CDR3 size: 14 residues. Trimming took off 5 bases at V and 2 bases at J, with 11 bases between the two ends. Germline V gene sequence: CDR1 MNHEY, CDR2 SVGAGI.